The present T cell receptor (beta chain) was sequenced within a study of metastatic and nonmetastatic thyroid tumors. This clone was observed a few times. Treatment of any kind had been given to no patient before thyroid surgery. From the PCR reads, TCRdb re-called clones with MiXCR. The sample records 50,000 or so clones, around 25% being singletons. Deletions cut 3 bases from V and 3 bases from J, with 11 bases between. Per the germline V gene, CDR1 is MGHDK and CDR2 is SYGVNS. This CDR3 is built from 14 residues. This TCR derives from a male donor with papillary thyroid cancer or a benign thyroid nodule (not recorded which). Some clones in this sample may be carry-over from other donors' samples. Source material: blood. The V gene is TRBV25-1, the J gene TRBJ1-2; TRBD1 might be the D (5 bases). The CDR3 spells CASSEGEAHYGYTF. CDR3 bases: TGTGCCAGCAGTGAGGGGGAGGCGCACTATGGCTACACCTTC.